This TCR beta chain was documented in a study of OX40 agonist ivuxolimab in advanced cancers. Profiled with immunoSEQ multiplex PCR; TCRdb holds only in-frame clones, not every one. Among 91,000 or so clones listed, approximately 93% were seen once. This CDR3 region has 14 residues. V gave up 3 bases and J gave up 0 bases, with 9 bases separating them. CDR1 SGDLS and CDR2 YYNGEE come from the germline V gene. The sample in question was CD4+ or CD8+ T cells sorted from blood, obtained in a trial of the OX40 agonist ivuxolimab. The clonotype comes from an adult with an advanced solid tumor such as melanoma, head and neck, liver or kidney cancer. This chain links TRBV9 with TRBJ1-1; D is unresolved. CDR3 sequence: CASSAQAMNTEAFF. In DNA, the CDR3 is TGTGCCAGCAGCGCCCAGGCAATGAACACTGAAGCTTTCTTT.